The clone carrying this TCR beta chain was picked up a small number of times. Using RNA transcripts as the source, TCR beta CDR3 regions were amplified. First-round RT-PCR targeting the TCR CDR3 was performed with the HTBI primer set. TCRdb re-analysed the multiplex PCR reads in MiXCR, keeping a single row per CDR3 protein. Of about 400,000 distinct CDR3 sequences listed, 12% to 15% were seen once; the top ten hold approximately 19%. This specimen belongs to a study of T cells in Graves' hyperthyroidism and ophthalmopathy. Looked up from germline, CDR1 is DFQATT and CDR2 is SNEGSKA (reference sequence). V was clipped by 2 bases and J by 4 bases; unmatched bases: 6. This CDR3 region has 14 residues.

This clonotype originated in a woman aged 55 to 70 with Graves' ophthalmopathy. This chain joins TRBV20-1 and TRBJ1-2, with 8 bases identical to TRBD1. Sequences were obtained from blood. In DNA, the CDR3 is TGCAGTGCTAGACCGGGACAGGTTGTCTATGGCTACACCTTC. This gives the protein CSARPGQVVYGYTF.